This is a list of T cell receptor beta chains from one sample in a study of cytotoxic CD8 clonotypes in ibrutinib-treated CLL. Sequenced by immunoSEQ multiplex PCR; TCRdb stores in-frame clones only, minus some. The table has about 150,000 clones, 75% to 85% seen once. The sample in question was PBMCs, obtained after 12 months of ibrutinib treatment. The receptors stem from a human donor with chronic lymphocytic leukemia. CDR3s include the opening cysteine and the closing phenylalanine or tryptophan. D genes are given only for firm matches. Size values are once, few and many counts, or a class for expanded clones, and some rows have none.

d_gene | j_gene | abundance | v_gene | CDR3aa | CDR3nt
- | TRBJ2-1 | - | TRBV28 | CASSWVEGTFYNEQFF | TGTGCCAGCAGTTGGGTTGAGGGGACCTTCTACAATGAGCAGTTCTTC
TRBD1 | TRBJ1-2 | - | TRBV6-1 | CASSYDRGYGYTF | TGTGCCAGCAGCTACGACAGGGGCTATGGCTACACCTTC
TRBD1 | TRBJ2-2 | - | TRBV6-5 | CASSTGTGSGELFF | TGTGCCAGCAGTACCGGGACAGGGAGCGGGGAGCTGTTTTTT
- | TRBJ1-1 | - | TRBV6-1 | CASSEPGPEEAFF | TGTGCCAGCAGTGAACCCGGGCCTGAGGAAGCTTTCTTT
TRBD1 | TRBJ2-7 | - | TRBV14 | CASSQRGQGAHLEQYF | TGTGCCAGCAGCCAAAGGGGACAGGGGGCTCATCTCGAGCAGTACTTC
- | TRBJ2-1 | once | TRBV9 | CASSVGPEAYNEQFF | TGTGCCAGCAGCGTAGGGCCCGAGGCCTACAATGAGCAGTTCTTC
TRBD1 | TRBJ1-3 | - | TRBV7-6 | CASSPPGQTSGNTIYF | TGTGCCAGCAGCCCACCGGGACAGACCTCTGGAAACACCATATATTTT
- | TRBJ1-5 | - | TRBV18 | CASSPAAGLDQPQHF | TGTGCCAGCTCCCCCGCTGCGGGGCTCGATCAGCCCCAGCATTTT
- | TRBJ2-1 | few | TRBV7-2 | CASRHRDGLHKSGLEQFF | TGTGCCAGCCGCCACCGGGACGGGCTTCACAAGTCCGGATTAGAGCAGTTCTTC
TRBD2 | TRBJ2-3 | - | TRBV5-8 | CASTRGGSTDTQYF | TGTGCCAGCACCCGGGGGGGTAGCACAGATACGCAGTATTTT
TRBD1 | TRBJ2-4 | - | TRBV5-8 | CASTPGQTLAKNIQYF | TGTGCCTCGACCCCGGGACAGACTCTAGCCAAAAACATTCAGTACTTC
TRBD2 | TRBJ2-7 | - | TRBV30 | CAWRGLADEQYF | TGTGCCTGGAGGGGGCTAGCGGACGAGCAGTACTTC
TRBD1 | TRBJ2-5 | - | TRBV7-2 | CASSFGTGEETQYF | TGTGCCAGCAGCTTCGGGACAGGGGAAGAGACCCAGTACTTC
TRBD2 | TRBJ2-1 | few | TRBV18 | CASSPSSGRYNEQFF | TGTGCCAGCTCACCATCAAGCGGGAGGTACAATGAGCAGTTCTTC
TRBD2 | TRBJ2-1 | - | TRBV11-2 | CASSLFWTSRGNEQFF | TGTGCCAGCAGCTTGTTTTGGACTAGCCGGGGGAATGAGCAGTTCTTC
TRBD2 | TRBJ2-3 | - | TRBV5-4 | CASSSPGLPDTQYF | TGTGCCAGCAGCTCCCCGGGACTACCAGATACGCAGTATTTT
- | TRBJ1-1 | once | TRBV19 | CASSRGHRITEAFF | TGTGCCAGTAGTAGGGGACACCGGATCACTGAAGCTTTCTTT
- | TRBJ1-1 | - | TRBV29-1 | CSVGGVDTEAFF | TGCAGCGTTGGGGGGGTTGACACTGAAGCTTTCTTT
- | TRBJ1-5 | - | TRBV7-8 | CASSSWSVRASNQPQHF | TGTGCCAGCAGCTCCTGGAGCGTCAGGGCGAGCAATCAGCCCCAGCATTTT
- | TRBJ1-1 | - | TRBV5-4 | CASSLHGTHTEAFF | TGTGCCAGCAGCTTGCACGGAACTCACACTGAAGCTTTCTTT
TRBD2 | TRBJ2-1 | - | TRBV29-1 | CSVDNTKTSGSGYNEQFF | TGCAGCGTCGATAATACCAAGACTAGCGGGAGTGGCTACAATGAGCAGTTCTTC
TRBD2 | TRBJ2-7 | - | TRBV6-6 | CASRELAGPYEQYF | TGTGCCAGCAGGGAACTAGCGGGACCCTACGAGCAGTACTTC
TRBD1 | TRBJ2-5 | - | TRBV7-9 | CASSPIVGTGETQYF | TGTGCCAGCAGCCCCATTGTCGGGACAGGAGAGACCCAGTACTTC
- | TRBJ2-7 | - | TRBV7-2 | CASSRLGPNYEQYF | TGTGCCAGCAGCCGTTTGGGGCCTAACTACGAGCAGTACTTC
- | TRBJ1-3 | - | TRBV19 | CASRESGVGNTIYF | TGTGCCAGTAGAGAGTCAGGGGTCGGAAACACCATATATTTT
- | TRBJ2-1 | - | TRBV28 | CASSPIAVRHNEQFF | TGTGCCAGCAGTCCCATAGCGGTCCGGCACAATGAGCAGTTCTTC
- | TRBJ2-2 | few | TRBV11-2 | CASSPQTGAGTGELFF | TGTGCCAGCAGCCCGCAGACGGGCGCCGGAACCGGGGAGCTGTTTTTT
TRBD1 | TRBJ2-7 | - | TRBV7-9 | CASSLGPGGYEQYF | TGTGCCAGCAGCTTAGGCCCAGGGGGCTACGAGCAGTACTTC
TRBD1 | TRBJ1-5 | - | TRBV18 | CASSQDRSEPQHF | TGTGCCAGCTCACAGGACAGGTCTGAACCCCAGCATTTT
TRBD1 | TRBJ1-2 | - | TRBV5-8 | CASSPRQGGYGYTF | TGTGCCAGCAGCCCACGACAGGGTGGCTATGGCTACACCTTC
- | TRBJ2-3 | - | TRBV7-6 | CASSLDWSTDTQYF | TGTGCCAGCAGCTTAGATTGGAGCACAGATACGCAGTATTTT
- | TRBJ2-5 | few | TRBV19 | CASSMPGLGNGETQYF | TGTGCCAGTAGTATGCCGGGACTCGGAAATGGTGAGACCCAGTACTTC
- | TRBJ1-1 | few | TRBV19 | CASSILDRYDTEAFF | TGTGCCAGTAGTATTTTGGATCGGTACGACACTGAAGCTTTCTTT
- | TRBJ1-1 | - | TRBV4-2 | CASSQARGGETMNTEAFF | TGTGCCAGCAGCCAAGCTCGAGGAGGGGAAACTATGAACACTGAAGCTTTCTTT
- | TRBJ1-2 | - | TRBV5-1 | CASSVAPGGGATGGYTF | TGCGCCAGCAGCGTAGCCCCAGGCGGCGGAGCCACGGGTGGCTACACCTTC
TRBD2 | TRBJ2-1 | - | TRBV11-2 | CASSRRLAGSSEQFF | TGTGCCAGCAGCCGCCGACTAGCGGGATCAAGTGAGCAGTTCTTC
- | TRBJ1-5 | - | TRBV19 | CASTRGVHQPQHF | TGTGCCAGTACAAGGGGGGTTCATCAGCCCCAGCATTTT
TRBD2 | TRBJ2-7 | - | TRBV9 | CASSVKMLAGGYEQYF | TGTGCCAGCAGCGTAAAAATGCTAGCGGGAGGCTACGAGCAGTACTTC
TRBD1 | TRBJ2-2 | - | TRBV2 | CASRQTGAVNTGELFF | TGTGCCAGCAGGCAAACAGGGGCCGTCAACACCGGGGAGCTGTTTTTT
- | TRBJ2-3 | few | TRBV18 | CASSIRQAFADTQYF | TGTGCCAGCTCAATAAGACAGGCCTTTGCAGATACGCAGTATTTT
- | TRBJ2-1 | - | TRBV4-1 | CASSPPPGPNNEQFF | TGCGCCAGCAGCCCACCTCCGGGGCCTAACAATGAGCAGTTCTTC
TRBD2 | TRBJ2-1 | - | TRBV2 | CASIILAGGRSEQFF | TGTGCCAGCATCATTCTAGCGGGAGGACGCAGTGAGCAGTTCTTC
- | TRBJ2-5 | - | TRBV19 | CASSIDPFPGAERETQYF | TGTGCCAGTAGTATAGATCCCTTCCCGGGAGCGGAAAGAGAGACCCAGTACTTC
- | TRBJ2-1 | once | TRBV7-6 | CASSFLAGEQFF | TGTGCCAGCAGCTTCCTAGCTGGTGAGCAGTTCTTC
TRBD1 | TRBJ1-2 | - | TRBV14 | CASSQSRGTYGYTF | TGTGCCAGCAGCCAGAGCAGGGGGACTTATGGCTACACCTTC
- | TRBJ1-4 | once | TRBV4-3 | CASSQDLGWATNEKLFF | TGCGCCAGCAGCCAAGATCTGGGGTGGGCAACTAATGAAAAACTGTTTTTT
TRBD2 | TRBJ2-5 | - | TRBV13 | CASGPPWLAGVGETQYF | TGTGCCAGCGGACCCCCCTGGCTAGCGGGAGTCGGGGAGACCCAGTACTTC
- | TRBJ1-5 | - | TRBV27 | CASSFGSGVEQPQHF | TGTGCCAGCAGTTTCGGGTCAGGGGTCGAGCAGCCCCAGCATTTT